The next 20 T cell receptor beta chains were all read from a single sample in a study of a mutant IDH1 vaccine in newly diagnosed glioma. Time point given: week 47, end of study. It was 300 ug of mutant IDH1 20-mer peptide that made up each vaccine dose, given with topical imiquimod. Sequencing was performed with immunoSEQ multiplex PCR; in TCRdb, only in-frame clones are kept and a portion is missing. The table has about 94,000 clones, roughly 91% seen once. Antigens for these TCRs are unknown. The material sequenced was PBMCs, taken from a glioma patient whose treatment included an IDH1 peptide vaccine. These receptors all stem from a woman aged 45-59 years with glioma.

The chain has TRBV30 and TRBJ2-2, with 11 bases aligning to TRBD2. The ends lost 4 bases at V and 0 bases at J; junction bases unmatched: 10. The CDR3 extends over 18 amino acids. CDR1 and CDR2 from the germline V gene are GTSNPN and SVGIG (reference sequence). CDR3 in DNA: TGTGCCTGGACCCCCCCTAGCGGGAGGCCCCCGAACACCGGGGAGCTGTTTTTT. It yields the protein CAWTPPSGRPPNTGELFF.

The gene calls are TRBV5-1 and TRBJ2-1, with D unclear. The CDR3 sequence is 15 residues long. Trimming removed 6 bases at V and 4 bases at J, with 17 bases between. From germline, CDR1 is SGHRS and CDR2 YFSETQ. CDR3 residues: CASILHMGTYNEQFF. For the CDR3, the DNA is TGCGCCAGCATATTGCATATGGGTACATACAATGAGCAGTTCTTC.

This chain joins TRBV29-1 and TRBJ2-1; no definite D call. The V end was cut by 1 base, the J end by 8 bases, with 12 bases between. The CDR3 length is 13 residues. The germline V gene has CDR1 SQVTM and CDR2 ANQGSEA. CDR3 region: CSVEGHPADEQFF. CDR3 DNA sequence: TGCAGCGTTGAAGGACACCCCGCGGATGAGCAGTTCTTC.

Points on this clone: Other DNA sequences in this sample translate to the same CDR3. The chain recombines TRBV30 with TRBJ1-4; a weak D match, TRBD1 (5 bases). V was pared by 3 bases and J by 11 bases, with 28 bases between. CDR1 GTSNPN and CDR2 SVGIG come from the germline V gene (reference sequence). There are 17 residues in the CDR3. The CDR3 DNA sequence: TGTGCCTGGAGCTCGCCCTTCTGGAAGACAGCTCGGGAGAAACTGTTTTTT. Translating gives CAWSSPFWKTAREKLFF. The complete variable domain, with remaining parts taken from reference TRBV30 and TRBJ1-4, reads SQTIHQWPATLVQPVGSPLSLECTVEGTSNPNLYWYRQAAGRGLQLLFYSVGIGQISSEVPQNLSASRPQDRQFILSSKKLLLSDSGFYLCAWSSPFWKTAREKLFFGSGTQLSVL.

A note on this clone: Sequence at one end of the junction differs from germline and may be a read error. The V and J genes are TRBV19 and TRBJ2-2; D uncertain. CDR1 is LNHDA, CDR2 SQIVND, per germline (reference sequence). The CDR3 length is 13 residues. The CDR3 sequence is CASNIRNTGELFF. DNA of the CDR3: TGTGCCAGTAATATACGGAACACCGGGGAGCTGTTTTTT.

The sample holds a few counts of this clone. The chain recombines TRBV7-6 with TRBJ2-7; 9 bases agree with TRBD1. Unmatched junction bases numbered 7, after V lost 2 bases and J lost 5 bases. The CDR3 runs to 15 residues. CDR1 is SGHVS and CDR2 is FNYEAQ in the germline V gene. The CDR3: CASSLTTGGYDEQYF. The CDR3 bases are TGTGCCAGCAGCTTAACTACAGGGGGCTATGACGAGCAGTACTTC.

The rearrangement joins TRBV30 to TRBJ1-5, with a tentative D call TRBD1 (5 bases). Trimming took off 0 bases at V and 2 bases at J, with 14 bases between the two ends. Germline V CDR1 and CDR2: GTSNPN, SVGIG (reference sequence). CDR3 size: 16 residues. The CDR3 protein is CAWSVVGRGGNQPQHF. The CDR3 nucleotides are TGTGCCTGGAGTGTAGTAGGGAGGGGTGGCAATCAGCCCCAGCATTTT.

This chain uses TRBV7-9 with TRBJ1-1, with D unresolved. In germline, CDR1 is SEHNR, CDR2 FQNEAQ (reference sequence). The ends were cut back, 0 bases at V and 0 bases at J, with 8 bases in the middle. The CDR3 sequence is 15 residues long. The CDR3 DNA follows: TGTGCCAGCAGCTTAGCTGGCTTTCTGAACACTGAAGCTTTCTTT. Protein: CASSLAGFLNTEAFF. Together with reference TRBV7-9 and TRBJ1-1, the CDR3 gives the full variable domain: DTGVSQNPRHKITKRGQNVTFRCDPISEHNRLYWYRQTLGQGPEFLTYFQNEAQLEKSRLLSDRFSAERPKGSFSTLEIQRTEQGDSAMYLCASSLAGFLNTEAFFGQGTRLTVV.

The rearrangement uses TRBV27 and TRBJ1-1, with a tentative D call TRBD1 (6 bases). V shed 4 bases and J shed 1 base, with 16 bases lying between them. CDR1 is MNHEY, CDR2 SMNVEV, per germline (reference sequence). This CDR3 contains 16 residues. The CDR3 bases are TGTGCCAGCAGTTCGCTGGGGGGGCTTGGGAACACTGAAGCTTTCTTT. The encoded protein is CASSSLGGLGNTEAFF.

The chain couples TRBV4-1 to TRBJ1-2; 9 bases align to TRBD1. V was clipped by 4 bases and J by 6 bases; unmatched bases: 9. This CDR3 comprises 15 residues. CDR1 and CDR2 (germline): MGHRA, YSYEKL. The CDR3 protein is CASSPGQGAVDGYTF. CDR3 in DNA: TGCGCCAGCAGCCCGGGACAGGGTGCTGTGGATGGCTACACCTTC.

This clone appeared a single time. The chain links TRBV27 to TRBJ1-2, with D possibly matching TRBD1 (5 bases). Trimming removed 3 bases from V and 9 bases from J, with 17 bases in between. The CDR3 spans 14 residues. CDR1 and CDR2 from the germline V gene are MNHEY and SMNVEV (reference sequence). The CDR3 DNA reads TGTGCCAGCAGTTTGGGCCGAACCCAGGGTCGCTACACCTTC. Protein: CASSLGRTQGRYTF.

This rearrangement joins TRBV5-1 to TRBJ1-1; tentative D call: TRBD1 (5 bases). From germline, CDR1 is SGHRS and CDR2 YFSETQ. The CDR3 length is 14 residues. The ends were cut back, 0 bases at V and 6 bases at J, with 12 bases in the middle. Written as DNA, the CDR3 is TGCGCCAGCAGCTTGGAGTGGGCGGGGGCTGAAGCTTTCTTT. Translating gives CASSLEWAGAEAFF.

The chain employs TRBV10-3 and TRBJ1-3, with 9 positions matching TRBD1. Germline loops: CDR1 ENHRY, CDR2 SYGVKD. V shed 10 bases, J shed 4 bases, and the junction held 14 bases outside the gene matches. The CDR3 is 16 residues long. The CDR3 here is CATKDRDRASGNTIYF. CDR3 sequence (DNA): TGTGCCACCAAAGACCGGGACAGGGCATCCGGAAACACCATATATTTT.

This clone was seen only once. J is TRBJ1-3 and V is TRBV5-1; D gene ambiguous. This CDR3 is 13 amino acids long. From germline, CDR1 is SGHRS and CDR2 YFSETQ. Trimming shortened V by 5 bases and J by 0 bases, and 6 bases separated the two germline ends. CDR3 loop: CASRFSSGNTIYF. The CDR3 bases are TGCGCCAGCAGATTCTCCTCTGGAAACACCATATATTTT.

J is TRBJ2-7 and V is TRBV5-6; the D call may be TRBD1 or TRBD2 (6 bases each). Trimming stripped 4 bases from V and 1 base from J, with 15 bases between. The CDR3 extends over 15 amino acids. The germline CDR1 and CDR2 sequences are SGHDT and YYEEEE. CDR3 DNA sequence: TGTGCCAGCAGCCCTCCTGGGGGGCAGTCCTACGAGCAGTACTTC. This gives the protein CASSPPGGQSYEQYF. The complete variable domain, with remaining parts taken from reference TRBV5-6 and TRBJ2-7, reads DAGVTQSPTHLIKTRGQQVTLRCSPKSGHDTVSWYQQALGQGPQFIFQYYEEEERQRGNFPDRFSGHQFPNYSSELNVNALLLGDSALYLCASSPPGGQSYEQYFGPGTRLTVT.

V and J are TRBV19 and TRBJ2-5, with 10 nucleotides matching TRBD2. CDR1 is LNHDA, CDR2 SQIVND, per germline (reference sequence). The CDR3 has 13 residues. Trimming took 7 bases from V and 7 from J; bases not matched to a gene: 6. For the CDR3, the DNA is TGTGCCAGTAACCTAGCGGGAGTAGGGACCCAGTACTTC. Its translation is CASNLAGVGTQYF.

With respect to this clone: Distinct nucleotide sequences in the sample also encode this CDR3. The chain carries TRBV6-6 and TRBJ1-1; 9 bases agree with TRBD1. The CDR3 totals 14 residues. With 0 bases clipped from V and 5 bases from J, the junction kept 1 base outside the gene matches. Germline V CDR1 and CDR2: MNHNY, SVGAGI (reference sequence). Here the CDR3 reads CASSYSTGGTEAFF. CDR3 DNA: TGTGCCAGCAGTTACTCGACAGGGGGGACTGAAGCTTTCTTT.

In its sample, this clone was seen once. CDR3 bases: TGTGCCAGTTGGGGGGCCGGGAGCACAGATACGCAGTATTTT. It encodes CASWGAGSTDTQYF. The chain employs TRBV2 and TRBJ2-3; D tentatively fits TRBD1 or TRBD2 (6 bases each). Germline values: CDR1 SNHLY, CDR2 FYNNEI. The V and J ends lost 9 bases and 0 bases respectively, with 13 bases between them. This CDR3 is 14 amino acids long.

The chain links TRBV27 to TRBJ2-5, with D possibly matching TRBD2 (5 bases). Trimming pared 4 bases from V and 1 base from J, leaving 13 bases between. The CDR3 sequence is 15 residues long. The germline V gene has CDR1 MNHEY and CDR2 SMNVEV (reference sequence). The CDR3 DNA follows: TGTGCCAGCAGTTCGCCATCGAGCGGCCAAGAGACCCAGTACTTC. This gives the protein CASSSPSSGQETQYF.

The V call is TRBV19, the J call TRBJ2-3; 7 bases fit TRBD1. V trimming: 5 bases; J trimming: 4 bases; junction bases outside the gene matches: 3. Germline V gene data show CDR1 as LNHDA and CDR2 as SQIVND (reference sequence). This CDR3 is built from 13 residues. CDR3 in amino acids: CASSPTGSDTQYF. DNA for the CDR3: TGTGCCAGTAGTCCGACAGGGTCAGATACGCAGTATTTT.